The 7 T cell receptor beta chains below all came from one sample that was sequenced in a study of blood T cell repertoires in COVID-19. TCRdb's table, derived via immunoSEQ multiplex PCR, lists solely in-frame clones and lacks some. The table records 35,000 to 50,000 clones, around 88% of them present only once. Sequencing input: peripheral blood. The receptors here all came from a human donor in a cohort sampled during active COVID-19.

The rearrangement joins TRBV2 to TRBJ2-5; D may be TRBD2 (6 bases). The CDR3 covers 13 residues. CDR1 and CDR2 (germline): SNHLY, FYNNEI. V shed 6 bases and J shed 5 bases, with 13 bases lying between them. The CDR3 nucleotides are TGTGCCAGCAGGAAGGTGGCGGGGGAGACCCAGTACTTC. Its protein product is CASRKVAGETQYF.

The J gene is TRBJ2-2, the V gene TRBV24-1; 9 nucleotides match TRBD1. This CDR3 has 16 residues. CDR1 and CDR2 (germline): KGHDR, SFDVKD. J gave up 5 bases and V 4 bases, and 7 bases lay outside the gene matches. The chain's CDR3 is CATSDPGQGGTGELFF. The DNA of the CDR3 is TGTGCCACCAGTGACCCGGGACAGGGAGGTACCGGGGAGCTGTTTTTT.

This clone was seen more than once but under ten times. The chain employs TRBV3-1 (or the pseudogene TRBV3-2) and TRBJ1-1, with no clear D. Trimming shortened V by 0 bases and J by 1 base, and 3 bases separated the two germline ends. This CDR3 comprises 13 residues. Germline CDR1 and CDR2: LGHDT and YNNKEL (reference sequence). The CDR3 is CASSQDKNTEAFF. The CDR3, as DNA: TGTGCCAGCAGCCAAGACAAGAACACTGAAGCTTTCTTT.

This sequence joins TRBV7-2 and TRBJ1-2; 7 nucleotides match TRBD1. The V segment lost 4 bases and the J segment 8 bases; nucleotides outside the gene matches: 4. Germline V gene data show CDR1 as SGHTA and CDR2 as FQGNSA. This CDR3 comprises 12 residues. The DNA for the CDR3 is TGTGCCAGCAGCTCAACAGGGGTCGGCTACACCTTC. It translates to CASSSTGVGYTF.

CDR3: CASSPDRGNQPQHF. The CDR3 DNA follows: TGTGCCAGCTCACCCGACAGGGGCAATCAGCCCCAGCATTTT. The J gene is TRBJ1-5, the V gene TRBV18; TRBD1 matches at 7 bases. Trimming cost V 3 bases and J 2 bases; bases outside gene matches: 1. From germline, CDR1 is KGHSH and CDR2 LQKENI. The CDR3 has 14 amino acids.

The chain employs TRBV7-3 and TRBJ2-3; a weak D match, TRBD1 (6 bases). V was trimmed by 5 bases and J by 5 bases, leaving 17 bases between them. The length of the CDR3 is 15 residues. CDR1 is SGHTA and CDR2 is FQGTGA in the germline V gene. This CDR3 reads CASSPTGSKGDTQYF. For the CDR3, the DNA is TGTGCCAGCAGCCCGACAGGCTCAAAAGGAGATACGCAGTATTTT.

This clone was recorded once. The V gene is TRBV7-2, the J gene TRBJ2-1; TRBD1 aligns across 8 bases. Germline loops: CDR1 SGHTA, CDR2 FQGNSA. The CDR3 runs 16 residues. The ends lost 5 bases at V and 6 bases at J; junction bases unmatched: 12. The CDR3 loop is CASSPYHTTGGNEQFF. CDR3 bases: TGTGCCAGCAGCCCCTACCACACAACAGGGGGCAATGAGCAGTTCTTC.